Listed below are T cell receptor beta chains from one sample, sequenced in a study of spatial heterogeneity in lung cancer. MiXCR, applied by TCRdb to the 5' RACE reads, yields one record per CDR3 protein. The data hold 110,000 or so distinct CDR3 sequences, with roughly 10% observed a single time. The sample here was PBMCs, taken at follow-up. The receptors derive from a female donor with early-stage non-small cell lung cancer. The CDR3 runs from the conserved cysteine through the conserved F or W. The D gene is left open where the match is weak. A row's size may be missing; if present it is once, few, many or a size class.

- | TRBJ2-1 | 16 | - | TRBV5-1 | CASAWGATGALDEQFF | TGCGCCAGCGCCTGGGGCGCCACGGGGGCCCTCGATGAGCAGTTCTTC
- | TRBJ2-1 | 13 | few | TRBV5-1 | CASSPEGGLEQFF | TGCGCCAGCAGCCCCGAAGGGGGACTTGAGCAGTTCTTC
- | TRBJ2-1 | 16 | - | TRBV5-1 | CASSLVGDLGGNEQFF | TGCGCCAGCAGCTTGGTTGGCGACTTAGGGGGCAATGAGCAGTTCTTC
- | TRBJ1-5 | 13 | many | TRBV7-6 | CASSLGPDQPQHF | TGTGCCAGCAGCTTAGGTCCCGATCAGCCCCAGCATTTT
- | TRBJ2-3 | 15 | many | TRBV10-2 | CASSFLGAASDTQYF | TGCGCCAGCAGTTTTCTAGGGGCAGCGTCAGATACGCAGTATTTT
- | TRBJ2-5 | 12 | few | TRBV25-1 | CASSERGETQYF | TGTGCCAGCAGTGAAAGGGGAGAGACCCAGTACTTC
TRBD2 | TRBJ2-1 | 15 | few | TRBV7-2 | CASSLFSGSDNEQFF | TGTGCCAGCAGCTTATTCAGCGGGAGTGACAATGAGCAGTTCTTC
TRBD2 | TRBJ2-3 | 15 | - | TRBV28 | CASSAGRLAGDTQYF | TGTGCCAGCTCCGCGGGCCGACTAGCGGGGGATACGCAGTATTTT
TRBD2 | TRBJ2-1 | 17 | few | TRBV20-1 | CSARDPSGRSPYNEQFF | TGCAGTGCTAGAGATCCTAGCGGGAGAAGCCCCTACAATGAGCAGTTCTTC
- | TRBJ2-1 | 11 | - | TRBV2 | CASRNYNEQFF | TGTGCCAGCAGAAACTACAATGAGCAGTTCTTC
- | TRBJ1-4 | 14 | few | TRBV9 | CASSETATNEKLFF | TGTGCCAGCAGCGAGACAGCAACTAATGAAAAACTGTTTTTT
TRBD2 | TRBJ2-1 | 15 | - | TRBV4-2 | CASSQREGHYNEQFF | TGTGCCAGCAGCCAGCGGGAGGGGCACTACAATGAGCAGTTCTTC
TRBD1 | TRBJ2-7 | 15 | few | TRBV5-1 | CASSPLTGNSYEQYF | TGCGCCAGCAGCCCCCTGACAGGGAACTCCTACGAGCAGTACTTC
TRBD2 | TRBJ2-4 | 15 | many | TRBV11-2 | CASSSEREGVNIQYF | TGTGCCAGCAGCTCAGAGCGGGAGGGAGTGAACATTCAGTACTTC
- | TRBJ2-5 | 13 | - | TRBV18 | CASSRNPQETQYF | TGTGCCAGCTCACGTAACCCGCAAGAGACCCAGTACTTC
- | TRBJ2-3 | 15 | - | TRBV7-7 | CASSRLGLATDTQYF | TGTGCCAGCAGCCGTCTGGGGCTAGCCACAGATACGCAGTATTTT
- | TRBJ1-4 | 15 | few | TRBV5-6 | CASSLYGRGGEKLFF | TGTGCCAGCAGCTTGTACGGCAGGGGTGGTGAAAAACTGTTTTTT
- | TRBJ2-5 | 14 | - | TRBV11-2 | CASRNRGFQETQYF | TGTGCCAGCAGAAATCGGGGGTTCCAAGAGACCCAGTACTTC
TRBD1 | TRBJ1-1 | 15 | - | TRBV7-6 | CASIPKIDRETEAFF | TGTGCCAGCATCCCCAAAATTGACAGGGAGACTGAAGCTTTCTTT
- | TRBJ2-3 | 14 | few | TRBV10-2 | CASRLAKLADTQYF | TGCGCCAGCAGGCTTGCCAAACTTGCAGATACGCAGTATTTT
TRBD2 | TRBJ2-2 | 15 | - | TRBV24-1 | CATSDLAGGGGELFF | TGTGCCACCAGTGATCTAGCGGGAGGAGGCGGGGAGCTGTTTTTT
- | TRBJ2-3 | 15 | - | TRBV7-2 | CASSLFHSYTDTQYF | TGTGCCAGCAGCTTATTTCATAGTTACACAGATACGCAGTATTTT
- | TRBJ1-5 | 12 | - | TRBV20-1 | CSALGSNQPQHF | TGCAGTGCCCTCGGTAGCAATCAGCCCCAGCATTTT
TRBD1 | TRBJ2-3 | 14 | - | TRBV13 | CASTETGGADTQYF | TGTGCCAGCACGGAGACAGGGGGGGCAGATACGCAGTATTTT
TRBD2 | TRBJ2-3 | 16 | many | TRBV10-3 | CAISEGWTSGSDTQYF | TGTGCCATCAGTGAGGGATGGACTAGCGGGAGCGATACGCAGTATTTT
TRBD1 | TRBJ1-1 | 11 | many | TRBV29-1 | CSVGTATEAFF | TGCAGCGTCGGGACAGCCACTGAAGCTTTCTTT
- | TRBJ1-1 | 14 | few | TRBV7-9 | CASSFSRENTEAFF | TGTGCCAGCAGCTTCAGTCGAGAGAACACTGAAGCTTTCTTT
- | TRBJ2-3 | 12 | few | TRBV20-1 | CSARALKDTQYF | TGCAGTGCTAGAGCCCTCAAAGATACGCAGTATTTT
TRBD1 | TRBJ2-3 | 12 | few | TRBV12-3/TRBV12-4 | CASSPGQGRQYF | TGTGCCAGCAGCCCTGGACAGGGGAGGCAGTATTTT
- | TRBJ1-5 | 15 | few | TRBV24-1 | CATSDADGGNQPQHF | TGTGCCACCAGTGATGCGGACGGCGGGAATCAGCCCCAGCATTTT
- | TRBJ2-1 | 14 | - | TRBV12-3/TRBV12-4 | CASILGFSYNEQFF | TGTGCCAGCATCCTGGGGTTTTCCTACAATGAGCAGTTCTTC
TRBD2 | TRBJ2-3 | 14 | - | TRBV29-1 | CSVGAGTRTDTQYF | TGCAGCGTTGGAGCCGGGACTAGGACAGATACGCAGTATTTT
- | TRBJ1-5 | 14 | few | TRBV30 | CAWSVGVSNQPQHF | TGTGCCTGGAGTGTAGGGGTTAGCAATCAGCCCCAGCATTTT
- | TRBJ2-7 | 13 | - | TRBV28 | CASSSHDRYEQYF | TGTGCCAGCAGTTCTCATGACAGATACGAGCAGTACTTC
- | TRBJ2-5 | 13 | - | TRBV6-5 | CASSYSGFETQYF | TGTGCCAGCAGTTACTCTGGCTTTGAGACCCAGTACTTC
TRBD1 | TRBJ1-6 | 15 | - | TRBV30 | CAWSGPSGGNSPLHF | TGTGCCTGGAGTGGCCCCTCAGGGGGGAATTCACCCCTCCACTTT
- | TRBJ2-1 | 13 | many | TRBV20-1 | CSARGPGTDEQFF | TGCAGTGCTAGAGGGCCAGGGACTGATGAGCAGTTCTTC
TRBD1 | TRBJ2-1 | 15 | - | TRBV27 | CASSTGDRLGNEQFF | TGTGCCAGCAGTACAGGGGACAGGTTAGGGAATGAGCAGTTCTTC
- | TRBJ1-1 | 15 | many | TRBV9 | CASSVDPAPNTEAFF | TGTGCCAGCAGCGTCGATCCGGCCCCGAACACTGAAGCTTTCTTT
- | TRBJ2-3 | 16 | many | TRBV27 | CASKGEAGVVTDTQYF | TGTGCCAGCAAGGGGGAGGCGGGAGTGGTCACAGATACGCAGTATTTT
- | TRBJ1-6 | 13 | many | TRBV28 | CASSTRWESPLHF | TGTGCCAGCAGTACCAGATGGGAATCACCCCTCCACTTT